Listed below are T cell receptor beta chains from one sample, sequenced in a study of control samples from healthy donors and cancer patients. Measured with immunoSEQ multiplex PCR; TCRdb has only the in-frame clones, and not every one. The sample includes 150,000 to 160,000 clones, approximately 96% of them seen just once. Specimen: blood. The source of these receptors is a man in his forties or fifties in good health. The CDR3 runs from the conserved cysteine through the conserved F or W. D genes are given only for firm matches. For some rows the clone size is stated as once, few or many, or as a class when expanded; others skip it.

v_gene	abundance	d_gene	j_gene	CDR3aa	CDR3nt
TRBV28	.	.	TRBJ1-2	CASSLNPVLYGYTF	TGTGCCAGCAGTTTAAATCCAGTCCTCTATGGCTACACCTTC
TRBV21-1	.	.	TRBJ2-5	CASSKGDNLQETQYF	TGTGCCAGCAGCAAAGGGGACAACCTCCAAGAGACCCAGTACTTC
TRBV9	.	TRBD1	TRBJ1-4	CASSEGDRTPLIEKLFF	TGTGCCAGCAGCGAGGGGGACAGGACCCCACTAATTGAAAAACTGTTTTTT
TRBV11-2	once	.	TRBJ2-3	CASSLRTGRGDTQYF	TGTGCCAGCAGCTTAAGGACAGGGAGGGGAGATACGCAGTATTTT
TRBV28	.	.	TRBJ1-5	CASSFWGQPQHF	TGTGCCAGCAGTTTCTGGGGTCAGCCCCAGCATTTT
TRBV7-9	.	.	TRBJ1-2	CASSSDRDGVFYGYTF	TGTGCCAGCAGCTCCGACCGGGACGGAGTTTTCTATGGCTACACCTTC
TRBV19	.	.	TRBJ1-5	CASSRRGHGDQPQHF	TGTGCCAGTAGTCGCCGGGGTCACGGGGATCAGCCCCAGCATTTT
TRBV7-9	.	TRBD2	TRBJ2-1	CASSSRTSGARGSYNEQFF	TGTGCCAGCAGCTCGAGGACTAGCGGCGCTCGTGGCTCCTACAATGAGCAGTTCTTC
TRBV28	once	TRBD1	TRBJ2-7	CASSSGQGVYEQYF	TGTGCCAGCAGTTCCGGACAGGGAGTATACGAGCAGTACTTC
TRBV6-5	.	TRBD2	TRBJ2-2	CASAGDPNTGELFF	TGTGCCAGTGCGGGGGACCCGAACACCGGGGAGCTGTTTTTT
TRBV24-1	.	.	TRBJ1-2	CATSDLRPGITYGYTF	TGTGCCACCAGTGATTTGCGTCCGGGGATAACCTATGGCTACACCTTC
TRBV28	few	.	TRBJ1-5	CASSLVNQPQHF	TGTGCCAGCAGTTTAGTAAATCAGCCCCAGCATTTT
TRBV14	.	TRBD1	TRBJ1-6	CASSRWTGGSSYNSPLHF	TGTGCCAGCAGCCGTTGGACAGGGGGGAGCTCCTATAATTCACCCCTCCACTTT
TRBV27	.	TRBD1	TRBJ1-2	CASSLFRGPGYGYTF	TGTGCCAGCAGTTTGTTCAGGGGGCCTGGCTATGGCTACACCTTC
TRBV7-2	.	TRBD1	TRBJ1-3	CASSGWDSKHSGNTIYF	TGTGCCAGCAGCGGATGGGACAGCAAACACTCTGGAAACACCATATATTTT
TRBV2	.	.	TRBJ2-7	CASSEYLPGQGNMEQYF	TGTGCCAGCAGTGAATACCTCCCCGGCCAGGGCAATATGGAGCAGTACTTC
TRBV7-8	.	.	TRBJ2-2	CASSSEAGTTGELFF	TGTGCCAGCAGCTCGGAGGCAGGGACCACCGGGGAGCTGTTTTTT
TRBV25-1	.	.	TRBJ1-6	CASSARGNSPLHF	TGTGCCAGCAGTGCGCGGGGGAATTCACCCCTCCACTTT
TRBV28	.	.	TRBJ1-1	CASSPRGRGTKTEAFF	TGTGCCAGCAGCCCCCGGGGGAGGGGGACGAAGACTGAAGCTTTCTTT
TRBV14	once	.	TRBJ1-6	CASKVSGDSPLHF	TGTGCCAGCAAGGTCTCTGGGGATTCACCCCTCCACTTT
TRBV5-1	.	.	TRBJ2-6	CASSPPGSSGANVLTF	TGCGCCAGCAGCCCCCCCGGGAGCTCTGGGGCCAACGTCCTGACTTTC
TRBV19	.	.	TRBJ2-1	CASSISSSYNEQFF	TGTGCCAGTAGTATAAGTAGCTCCTACAATGAGCAGTTCTTC
TRBV19	.	.	TRBJ1-6	CASSISGMDSPLHF	TGTGCCAGTAGTATTTCAGGGATGGATTCACCCCTCCACTTT
TRBV27	.	TRBD1	TRBJ2-5	CASSLQGEETQYF	TGTGCCAGCAGTTTGCAGGGGGAAGAGACCCAGTACTTC
TRBV27	.	TRBD2	TRBJ2-3	CASSFGLAGGQDTQYF	TGTGCCAGCAGTTTCGGGCTAGCGGGGGGGCAAGATACGCAGTATTTT
TRBV11-2	.	.	TRBJ2-7	CASSLTPVAGEQYF	TGTGCCAGCAGCTTAACTCCCGTGGCAGGCGAGCAGTACTTC
TRBV7-2	.	.	TRBJ2-2	CASSPGRSRGPNTGELFF	TGTGCCAGCAGCCCAGGCCGTTCGCGGGGACCGAACACCGGGGAGCTGTTTTTT
TRBV9	.	TRBD1	TRBJ2-7	CASSVSDRGLTYEQYF	TGTGCCAGCAGCGTATCGGACAGGGGACTTACTTACGAGCAGTACTTC
TRBV24-1	.	.	TRBJ1-1	CATGGDTEAFF	TGTGCCACCGGAGGGGACACTGAAGCTTTCTTT
TRBV7-9	.	.	TRBJ2-7	CASSFGSSYEQYF	TGTGCCAGCAGCTTTGGCAGCTCCTACGAGCAGTACTTC
TRBV2	.	.	TRBJ2-7	CAASMGVMPYEQYF	TGTGCCGCCAGCATGGGGGTCATGCCCTACGAGCAGTACTTC
TRBV12-3/TRBV12-4	.	.	TRBJ1-2	CASTPGFGEGYTF	TGTGCCAGCACCCCGGGATTCGGGGAAGGCTACACCTTC
TRBV19	.	TRBD1	TRBJ2-5	CASSSGTEEETQYF	TGTGCCAGCTCCTCCGGGACAGAAGAAGAGACCCAGTACTTC
TRBV6-4	once	TRBD1	TRBJ1-5	CASSDSFARTGVLPQHF	TGTGCCAGCAGTGACTCCTTCGCCAGGACAGGGGTATTGCCCCAGCATTTT
TRBV5-6	.	TRBD1	TRBJ1-1	CASSLHRGGDTEAFF	TGTGCCAGCAGCTTACACAGGGGAGGGGACACTGAAGCTTTCTTT
TRBV6-5	.	.	TRBJ1-1	CAVLLGGLVNTEAFF	TGTGCCGTATTATTGGGGGGGTTGGTGAACACTGAAGCTTTCTTT
TRBV19	.	.	TRBJ1-2	CASRTERIYGYTF	TGTGCCAGTAGGACAGAGAGGATATATGGCTACACCTTC
TRBV7-2	.	.	TRBJ2-5	CASSLARTAGGETQYF	TGTGCCAGCAGCTTAGCTAGGACGGCGGGTGGGGAGACCCAGTACTTC
TRBV18	.	.	TRBJ1-5	CASSPSFNQPQHF	TGTGCCAGCTCCCCAAGCTTCAATCAGCCCCAGCATTTT
TRBV6-4	.	.	TRBJ1-5	CASLRGTGELNSNQPQHF	TGTGCCAGCCTCCGGGGGACGGGAGAGTTAAATAGCAATCAGCCCCAGCATTTT
TRBV3-1/TRBV3-2	.	TRBD1	TRBJ2-7	CASSPGQDLYEQYF	TGTGCCAGCAGCCCCGGACAGGACCTCTACGAGCAGTACTTC
TRBV5-5	.	.	TRBJ2-1	CASSVWTDNEQFF	TGTGCCAGCAGCGTTTGGACAGACAATGAGCAGTTCTTC
TRBV6-5	.	.	TRBJ2-7	CASSRKYEQYF	TGTGCCAGCAGTCGAAAGTACGAGCAGTACTTC
TRBV5-1	once	.	TRBJ1-2	CASSLQPSSAREGYGYTF	TGCGCCAGCAGCTTGCAACCCTCGTCGGCGCGAGAAGGCTATGGCTACACCTTC
TRBV5-6	.	TRBD2	TRBJ2-1	CASSLAGGMGYNEQFF	TGTGCCAGCAGCTTGGCCGGGGGGATGGGCTACAATGAGCAGTTCTTC
TRBV5-6	.	.	TRBJ1-6	CASSLYGNSPLHF	TGTGCCAGCAGCTTGTATGGGAATTCACCCCTCCACTTT